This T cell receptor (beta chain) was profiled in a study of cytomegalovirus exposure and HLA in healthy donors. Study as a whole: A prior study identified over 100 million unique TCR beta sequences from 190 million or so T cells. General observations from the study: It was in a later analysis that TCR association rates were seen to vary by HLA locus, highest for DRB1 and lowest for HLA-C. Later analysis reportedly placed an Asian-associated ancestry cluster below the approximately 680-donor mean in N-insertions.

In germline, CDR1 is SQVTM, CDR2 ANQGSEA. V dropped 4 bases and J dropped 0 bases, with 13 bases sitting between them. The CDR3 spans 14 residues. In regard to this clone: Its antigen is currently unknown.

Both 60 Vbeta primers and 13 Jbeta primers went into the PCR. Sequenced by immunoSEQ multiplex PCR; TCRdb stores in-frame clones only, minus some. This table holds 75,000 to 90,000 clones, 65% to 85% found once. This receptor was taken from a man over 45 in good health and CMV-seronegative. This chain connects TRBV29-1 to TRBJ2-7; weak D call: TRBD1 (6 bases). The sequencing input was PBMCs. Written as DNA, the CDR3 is TGCAGCGTTGCAGGGCAGGGGAGCTCCTACGAGCAGTACTTC. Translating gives CSVAGQGSSYEQYF.